The TCR beta chain under discussion was sequenced for a study of CD8 T cells in Susac syndrome. Looking at the study overall: Patients with Susac syndrome were therapy-naive, taking corticosteroids, with some also receiving intravenous immunoglobulin, or taking intravenous immunoglobulin alone at the time their blood was drawn. Whole-study findings and limits: Peak Susac CD8+ clonal expansion occurred in TEMRA cells and active patients.

This CDR3 is 13 amino acids long. The ends were cut back, 6 bases at V and 7 bases at J, with 16 bases in the middle. The germline gives CDR1 MNHEY, CDR2 SMNVEV (reference sequence). Regarding this clonotype: The antigen remains unidentified.

About 0.5 to 1 ug RNA was reverse transcribed with random hexamers. An immunoSEQ multiplex PCR generated amplified TCR beta CDR3 products spanning 54 Vbeta and 13 Jbeta. TCRdb recomputed calls from the immunoSEQ multiplex PCR reads with MiXCR, one row per CDR3 protein. Of 80,000 or so distinct CDR3 sequences in the sample, around 96% were seen once. V usage is TRBV27 and J usage is TRBJ2-7; D assignment may be TRBD1 or TRBD2 (6 bases each). Sequenced: CD8+ T cells from PBMCs. The clonotype was recovered from a human donor with Susac syndrome. Here the CDR3 DNA reads TGTGCCAGCAGCCTAGCTGGGGGGCTAGAGCAGTACTTC. Amino acids: CASSLAGGLEQYF.